A selection of T cell receptor beta chains follows, all from one sample in a study of Graves' ophthalmopathy and Graves' hyperthyroidism. TCRdb reanalysed the multiplex PCR reads using MiXCR and keeps one entry per CDR3 protein. The data show hundreds of thousands of distinct CDR3 sequences, with roughly 20% seen just once and more than 2.5% held by the top ten. The sequenced sample was peripheral blood. These receptor sequences come from a woman aged 18-29 years with stable Graves' hyperthyroidism. Both conserved end residues are part of each CDR3. A D gene is named only where the DNA matches it firmly. Not all rows give a size; the values are once, few, many and, for expanded clones, a class.

v_gene	j_gene	d_gene	len	abundance	CDR3aa	CDR3nt
TRBV11-1	TRBJ1-2	TRBD1	17	many	CASSTYRGQLSNYGYTF	TGTGCCAGCAGCACCTACAGGGGTCAACTTTCGAACTATGGCTACACCTTC
TRBV20-1	TRBJ2-7	TRBD1	13	many	CSAQGTGTREQYF	TGCAGTGCGCAAGGGACAGGGACAAGAGAGCAGTACTTC
TRBV28	TRBJ1-5	.	16	many	CASSFPRQQINQPQHF	TGTGCCAGCAGTTTCCCAAGACAGCAAATCAATCAGCCCCAGCATTTT
TRBV12-3/TRBV12-4	TRBJ2-7	TRBD2	15	.	CASSKTGGQKHEQYF	TGTGCCAGCAGCAAAACGGGGGGGCAAAAACACGAGCAGTACTTC
TRBV5-5	TRBJ2-5	.	14	many	CASSFQGGQETQYF	TGTGCCAGCAGCTTTCAGGGGGGACAAGAGACCCAGTACTTC
TRBV15	TRBJ2-4	.	15	.	CATSTRGGGTDIQYF	TGTGCCACCAGCACCCGTGGAGGGGGCACGGACATTCAGTACTTC
TRBV6-1	TRBJ1-2	.	14	many	CASSESQGYYGYTF	TGTGCCAGCAGTGAAAGTCAGGGATACTATGGCTACACCTTC
TRBV28	TRBJ1-1	.	15	many	CASSPRGVSKTEAFF	TGTGCCAGCAGTCCGCGTGGGGTTTCGAAAACTGAAGCTTTCTTT
TRBV28	TRBJ2-7	TRBD2	17	.	CASSSPSLAGGRYEQYF	TGTGCCAGCAGTTCTCCCTCACTAGCGGGAGGTCGCTACGAGCAGTACTTC
TRBV20-1	TRBJ2-7	.	11	many	CSAGTFYEQYF	TGCAGTGCCGGGACTTTTTACGAGCAGTACTTC
TRBV12-3/TRBV12-4	TRBJ2-7	.	11	many	CASSPDIEQYF	TGTGCCAGCAGCCCAGACATCGAGCAGTACTTC
TRBV2	TRBJ2-5	TRBD2	14	few	CASRRDGRGETQYF	TGTGCCAGCAGGAGGGACGGGAGGGGGGAGACCCAGTACTTC
TRBV11-1	TRBJ1-6	.	14	many	CASSFSRTNSPLHF	TGTGCCAGCAGCTTTTCCAGAACAAATTCACCCCTCCACTTT
TRBV7-2	TRBJ1-6	TRBD1	15	.	CASSFDRGRSSPFHF	TGTGCCAGCAGCTTCGACAGGGGGCGTTCTTCACCCTTCCACTTT
TRBV30	TRBJ1-5	TRBD1	14	many	CAWSVLTGTQPQHF	TGTGCCTGGAGTGTCCTGACAGGGACCCAGCCCCAGCATTTT
TRBV5-1	TRBJ1-2	TRBD1	13	.	CASSPGQGYGDTF	TGCGCCAGCAGCCCGGGACAGGGCTATGGCGACACCTTC
TRBV5-1	TRBJ2-4	.	13	many	CASSAGQGDIQYF	TGCGCCAGCAGCGCCGGGCAGGGAGACATTCAGTACTTC
TRBV5-5	TRBJ2-3	.	16	many	CASSLGGTYLTDTQYF	TGTGCCAGCAGCTTGGGCGGGACCTACCTCACAGATACGCAGTATTTT
TRBV19	TRBJ1-5	.	15	many	CASSMGGLGNQPQHF	TGTGCCAGTAGTATGGGGGGGCTTGGCAATCAGCCCCAGCATTTT
TRBV9	TRBJ1-2	.	13	many	CASSVGDNYGYTF	TGTGCCAGCAGCGTAGGTGATAACTATGGCTACACCTTC
TRBV18	TRBJ1-5	TRBD1	16	.	CASSPPQGQGVQPQHF	TGTGCCAGCTCACCACCACAAGGACAGGGAGTTCAGCCCCAGCATTTT
TRBV12-5	TRBJ2-2	.	15	many	CAQHPGVRNTGELFF	TGTGCCCAACATCCAGGCGTCCGAAACACCGGGGAGCTGTTTTTT
TRBV5-1	TRBJ2-7	.	14	many	CASSFQRASYEQYF	TGCGCCAGCAGCTTCCAGCGGGCCTCCTACGAGCAGTACTTC
TRBV7-9	TRBJ2-7	.	12	many	CASSLWSHEQYF	TGTGCCAGCAGCCTTTGGAGCCACGAGCAGTACTTC
TRBV7-2	TRBJ1-1	TRBD1	14	many	CASSTGTGDVNAFF	TGTGCCAGCAGCACAGGGACAGGGGACGTCAATGCTTTCTTT
TRBV9	TRBJ1-2	.	13	many	CASSDPTGNGYTF	TGTGCCAGCAGCGACCCTACAGGGAATGGCTACACCTTC
TRBV25-1	TRBJ2-4	.	15	many	CASSERTAGRDIQYF	TGTGCCAGCAGTGAACGGACGGCGGGACGGGACATTCAGTACTTC
TRBV27	TRBJ1-6	TRBD1	15	many	CASSQRGQSNSPLHF	TGTGCCAGCAGTCAAAGGGGACAGTCTAATTCACCCCTCCACTTT
TRBV19	TRBJ1-1	.	13	many	CASRDSPVTEAFF	TGTGCCAGTAGGGACAGCCCCGTCACTGAAGCTTTCTTT
TRBV29-1	TRBJ1-1	.	13	many	CSVRQNRNTEAFF	TGCAGCGTCCGACAGAACCGAAACACTGAAGCTTTCTTT
TRBV3-1	TRBJ1-2	.	12	many	CASSQGVLGYTF	TGTGCCAGCAGCCAAGGTGTGCTCGGCTACACCTTC
TRBV6-2/TRBV6-3	TRBJ1-2	TRBD1	16	many	CASSPRTGGVDYGYTF	TGTGCCAGCAGTCCCCGGACAGGGGGAGTTGACTATGGCTACACCTTC
TRBV4-3	TRBJ2-5	.	15	many	CASSQDWGRKETQYF	TGCGCCAGCAGCCAAGATTGGGGTAGAAAAGAGACCCAGTACTTC
TRBV19	TRBJ1-5	TRBD1	15	.	CASSIGQGFNQPQHF	TGTGCCAGTAGTATAGGACAGGGGTTCAATCAGCCCCAGCATTTT
TRBV6-1	TRBJ1-1	.	14	many	CASRNLGQRSRAFF	TGTGCCAGCAGGAACCTCGGACAGAGGAGTCGGGCTTTCTTT